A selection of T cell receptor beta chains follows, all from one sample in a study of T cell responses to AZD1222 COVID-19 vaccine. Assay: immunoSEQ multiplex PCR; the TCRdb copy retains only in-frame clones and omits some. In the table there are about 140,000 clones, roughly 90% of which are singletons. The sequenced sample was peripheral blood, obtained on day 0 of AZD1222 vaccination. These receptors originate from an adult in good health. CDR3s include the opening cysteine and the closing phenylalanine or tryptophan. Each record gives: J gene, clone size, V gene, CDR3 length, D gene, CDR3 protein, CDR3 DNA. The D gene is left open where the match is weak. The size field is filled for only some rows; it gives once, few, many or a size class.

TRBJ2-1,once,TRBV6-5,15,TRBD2,CASSDGTSGDNEQFF,TGTGCCAGCAGCGACGGGACTAGCGGGGACAATGAGCAGTTCTTC
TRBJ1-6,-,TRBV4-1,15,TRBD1,CASSQEQGLNSPLHF,TGCGCCAGCAGCCAGGAACAGGGGTTGAATTCACCCCTCCACTTT
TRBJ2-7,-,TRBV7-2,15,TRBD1,CASSERQGAAYEQYF,TGTGCCAGCAGCGAACGTCAGGGGGCCGCCTACGAGCAGTACTTC
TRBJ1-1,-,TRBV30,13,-,CAWSFQGNTEAFF,TGTGCCTGGAGTTTCCAGGGGAACACTGAAGCTTTCTTT
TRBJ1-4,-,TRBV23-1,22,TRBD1,CASSQIRLGAGTGFLGNEKLFF,TGCGCCAGCAGTCAAATTAGGCTTGGGGCCGGGACAGGGTTTTTGGGTAATGAAAAACTGTTTTTT
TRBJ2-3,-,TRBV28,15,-,CASLDRTQSTDTQYF,TGTGCTAGTCTTGATCGAACCCAGAGCACAGATACGCAGTATTTT
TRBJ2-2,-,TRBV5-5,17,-,CASSFRSGIPNTGELFF,TGTGCCAGCAGCTTTCGATCCGGGATACCGAACACCGGGGAGCTGTTTTTT
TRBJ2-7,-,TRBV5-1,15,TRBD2,CASSFTSGGVYEQYF,TGCGCCAGCAGCTTCACTAGCGGGGGGGTTTACGAGCAGTACTTC
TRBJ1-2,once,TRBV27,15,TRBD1,CASRGQLDSNYGYTF,TGTGCCAGCAGGGGACAGCTAGACAGTAACTATGGCTACACCTTC
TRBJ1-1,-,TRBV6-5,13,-,CASSPPGGTEAFF,TGTGCCAGCAGCCCCCCGGGGGGAACTGAAGCTTTCTTT
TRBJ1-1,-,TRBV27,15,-,CASNPNRVGNTEAFF,TGTGCCAGCAACCCCAACAGGGTCGGGAACACTGAAGCTTTCTTT
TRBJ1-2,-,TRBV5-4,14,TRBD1,CASSFDRESYGYTF,TGTGCCAGCAGCTTTGACAGGGAGTCTTATGGCTACACCTTC
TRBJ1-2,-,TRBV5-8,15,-,CASSLASTVNYGYTF,TGTGCCAGCAGCTTGGCCTCGACAGTTAACTATGGCTACACCTTC
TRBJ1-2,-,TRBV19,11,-,CASRNDGGYTF,TGTGCCAGTAGAAACGATGGTGGCTACACCTTC
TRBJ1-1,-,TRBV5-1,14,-,CASRPHREVSEAFF,TGCGCCAGCAGACCCCACAGGGAGGTTTCTGAAGCTTTCTTT
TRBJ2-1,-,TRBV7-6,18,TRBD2,CASSLTTGLAGDINEQFF,TGTGCCAGCAGCTTAACTACGGGACTAGCGGGGGACATCAATGAGCAGTTCTTC
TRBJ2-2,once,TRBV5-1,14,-,CASSFALNTGELFF,TGCGCCAGCAGCTTTGCCCTGAACACCGGGGAGCTGTTTTTT
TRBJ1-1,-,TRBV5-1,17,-,CASRDSKLLGRNTEAFF,TGCGCCAGCAGGGACAGTAAGCTTCTTGGGCGGAACACTGAAGCTTTCTTT
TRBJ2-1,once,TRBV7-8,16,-,CASSLRERGSYNEQFF,TGTGCCAGCAGCTTAAGGGAACGCGGCTCCTACAATGAGCAGTTCTTC
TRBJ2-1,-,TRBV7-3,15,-,CASSSQGNPLGRQFF,TGTGCCAGCAGCTCCCAGGGGAATCCTCTGGGTCGGCAGTTCTTC
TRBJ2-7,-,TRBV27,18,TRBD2,CASRIRSGTSGTPYEQYF,TGTGCCAGCAGGATCAGGTCCGGGACTAGCGGGACTCCCTACGAGCAGTACTTC
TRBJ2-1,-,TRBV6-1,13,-,CASSERSKDEQFF,TGTGCCAGCAGTGAAAGGAGTAAGGATGAGCAGTTCTTC
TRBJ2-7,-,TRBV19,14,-,CASRDPWRRGEQYF,TGTGCCAGTAGGGACCCCTGGCGTCGGGGCGAGCAGTACTTC
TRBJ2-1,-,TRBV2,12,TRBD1,CASSPQGNEQFF,TGTGCCAGCAGCCCACAGGGGAATGAGCAGTTCTTC
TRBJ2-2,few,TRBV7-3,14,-,CASSQTEDTGELFF,TGTGCCAGCAGCCAGACAGAGGACACCGGGGAGCTGTTTTTT
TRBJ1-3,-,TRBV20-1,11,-,CSASAGNTIYF,TGCAGTGCTTCCGCTGGGAACACCATATATTTT
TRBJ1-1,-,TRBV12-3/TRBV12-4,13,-,CASRPSGGTEAFF,TGTGCCAGCAGGCCCTCGGGTGGGACTGAAGCTTTCTTT
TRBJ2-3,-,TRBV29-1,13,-,CSVEEGSSDTQYF,TGCAGCGTTGAAGAGGGCAGTTCAGATACGCAGTATTTT
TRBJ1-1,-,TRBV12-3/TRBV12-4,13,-,CASSVRGINEAFF,TGTGCCAGCAGCGTAAGGGGGATCAATGAAGCTTTCTTT
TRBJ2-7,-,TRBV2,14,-,CASSGRAPSYEQYF,TGTGCCAGCAGCGGCAGGGCCCCCTCCTACGAGCAGTACTTC
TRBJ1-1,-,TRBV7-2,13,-,CASGEGGNTEAFF,TGTGCCAGCGGCGAGGGGGGGAACACTGAAGCTTTCTTT